These 21 T cell receptor beta chains were sequenced from one sample in a study of blood T cell repertoires in COVID-19. Some clones are missing from TCRdb's copy, which holds only in-frame ones; the method was immunoSEQ multiplex PCR. Of over 250,000 clones detected, more than 75% appear once; the ten largest clones hold 2% to 2.5%. The material sequenced was PBMCs or T cells enriched from blood (not recorded which). Every receptor here comes from a woman aged 60-75 years in a cohort exposed to, infected with or recovered from COVID-19 (not recorded which).

The chain carries TRBV28 and TRBJ1-1; the D is unclear. V lost 2 bases to trimming and J lost 4 bases, with 5 bases between them. Germline V CDR1 and CDR2: MDHEN, SYDVKM. CDR3 length: 12 amino acids. Here the CDR3 DNA reads TGTGCCAGCAGTTTAGAGATCACTGAAGCTTTCTTT. Its protein is CASSLEITEAFF.

This clone was seen only once. The V call is TRBV28, the J call TRBJ1-6; TRBD1 matches 7 bases. V was pared by 6 bases and J by 10 bases, with 6 bases of the junction left unmatched. The CDR3 length is 13 residues. CDR1 and CDR2 (germline): MDHEN, SYDVKM. The CDR3 loop is CASSHDRVSPLHF. The DNA for the CDR3 is TGTGCCAGCAGCCACGACAGGGTGTCACCCCTCCACTTT.

As DNA, the CDR3 is TGTGCCAGCAGCCAAGGGGCTAGCGGGAGTACAAATGAGCAGTTCTTC. Its protein is CASSQGASGSTNEQFF. The chain uses TRBV3-1 (or the pseudogene TRBV3-2) and TRBJ2-1, with 10 bases identical to TRBD2. The V gene's germline CDR1 is LGHDT and CDR2 YNNKEL (reference sequence). J gave up 7 bases and V 1 base, and 7 bases lay outside the gene matches. The CDR3 sequence is 16 residues long.

This clone was seen only once. The rearrangement links TRBV2 to TRBJ2-3, with TRBD2 matching over 7 bases. CDR1 is SNHLY and CDR2 is FYNNEI in the germline V gene. The CDR3 is 14 amino acids. Unmatched junction bases numbered 5, after V lost 4 bases and J lost 4 bases. The CDR3 DNA follows: TGTGCCAGCAGTGCAGGCCTAGCGGCAGATACGCAGTATTTT. As protein: CASSAGLAADTQYF.

The CDR3 here is CASSLGTGIETNEKLFF. For the CDR3, the DNA is TGTGCCAGCAGCTTGGGGACAGGGATTGAGACTAATGAAAAACTGTTTTTT. This chain links TRBV5-6 with TRBJ1-4; TRBD1 agrees at 8 bases. Trimming at V came to 0 bases and at J to 2 bases, leaving 6 bases not matched to a gene. Germline CDR1 and CDR2: SGHDT and YYEEEE. This CDR3 contains 17 residues. Drawing the rest from reference TRBV5-6 and TRBJ1-4, the complete variable domain is DAGVTQSPTHLIKTRGQQVTLRCSPKSGHDTVSWYQQALGQGPQFIFQYYEEEERQRGNFPDRFSGHQFPNYSSELNVNALLLGDSALYLCASSLGTGIETNEKLFFGSGTQLSVL.

The V gene is TRBV4-2, the J gene TRBJ2-7, with 7 positions matching TRBD1. Trimming at V came to 3 bases and at J to 3 bases, leaving 17 bases not matched to a gene. The length of the CDR3 is 18 residues. Looked up from germline, CDR1 is LGHNA and CDR2 is YNFKEQ. Written as DNA, the CDR3 is TGTGCCAGCAGCCAGGATATTCCTCAGGGGGTGAACAACTACGAGCAGTACTTC. Translating gives CASSQDIPQGVNNYEQYF.

To note about this clone: Other DNA variants within this sample encode the same CDR3. The chain has TRBV5-4 and TRBJ2-7, with D perhaps matching TRBD2 (6 bases). Trimming shortened V by 0 bases and J by 0 bases, and 10 bases separated the two germline ends. The CDR3 extends over 15 amino acids. CDR1 is SGHNT and CDR2 is YYREEE in the germline V gene (reference sequence). As DNA, the CDR3 is TGTGCCAGCAGCTTGGCAGCGGGTAGCTCCTACGAGCAGTACTTC. This codes for CASSLAAGSSYEQYF.

V and J are TRBV28 and TRBJ1-1; unclear D gene. The length of the CDR3 is 12 residues. CDR1 MDHEN and CDR2 SYDVKM come from the germline V gene. The ends were cut back, 2 bases at V and 5 bases at J, with 6 bases in the middle. The CDR3 DNA reads TGTGCCAGCAGTTTAGCCGAGACTGAAGCTTTCTTT. It yields the protein CASSLAETEAFF.

The chain recombines TRBV5-6 with TRBJ1-1; D unclear. Germline lookup yields CDR1 SGHDT and CDR2 YYEEEE. This CDR3 region has 15 residues. V was shortened by 1 base and J by 1 base, with 11 bases between the two germline ends. The CDR3 nucleotides read TGTGCCAGCAGCTTGAATTGGGCGGGGAACACTGAAGCTTTCTTT. Protein: CASSLNWAGNTEAFF. Full variable domain (rest looked up from reference TRBV5-6 and TRBJ1-1): DAGVTQSPTHLIKTRGQQVTLRCSPKSGHDTVSWYQQALGQGPQFIFQYYEEEERQRGNFPDRFSGHQFPNYSSELNVNALLLGDSALYLCASSLNWAGNTEAFFGQGTRLTVV.

The count of this clone is one. V usage is TRBV18 and J usage is TRBJ2-6; 9 bases map to TRBD2. With V trimmed by 3 bases and J by 0 bases, 6 bases remained unmatched. This CDR3 comprises 18 residues. From germline, CDR1 is KGHSH and CDR2 LQKENI. The CDR3 DNA follows: TGTGCCAGCTCACCGCGGACTAGCGAGCCCTCTGGGGCCAACGTCCTGACTTTC. The encoded protein is CASSPRTSEPSGANVLTF. Full variable domain (rest looked up from reference TRBV18 and TRBJ2-6): NAGVMQNPRHLVRRRGQEARLRCSPMKGHSHVYWYRQLPEEGLKFMVYLQKENIIDESGMPKERFSAEFPKEGPSILRIQQVVRGDSAAYFCASSPRTSEPSGANVLTFGAGSRLTVL.

The chain uses TRBV19 and TRBJ1-4; possibly TRBD1 for D (6 bases). Trimming removed 8 bases from V and 13 bases from J, with 11 bases in between. The CDR3 extends over 10 amino acids. Germline V CDR1 and CDR2: LNHDA, SQIVND (reference sequence). The CDR3: CASRKDRLFF. CDR3 DNA sequence: TGTGCCAGTCGAAAGGACAGACTGTTTTTT.

The V call is TRBV2, the J call TRBJ2-3; 9 bases align to TRBD1. This CDR3 spans 15 amino acids. V shed 6 bases, J shed 1 base, and the junction held 5 bases outside the gene matches. Germline CDR1 is SNHLY and CDR2 is FYNNEI. This CDR3 reads CASRQDRGGTDTQYF. CDR3 coding DNA: TGTGCCAGCAGACAGGACAGGGGAGGCACAGATACGCAGTATTTT. Supplemented by reference TRBV2 and TRBJ2-3, the full variable domain reads EPEVTQTPSHQVTQMGQEVILRCVPISNHLYFYWYRQILGQKVEFLVSFYNNEISEKSEIFDDQFSVERPDGSNFTLKIRSTKLEDSAMYFCASRQDRGGTDTQYFGPGTRLTVL.

CDR3 region: CASSGLATNTGELFF. Here the CDR3 DNA reads TGCGCCAGCAGCGGACTCGCCACGAACACCGGGGAGCTGTTTTTT. The chain joins TRBV5-1 to TRBJ2-2; maybe TRBD2 (5 bases). The CDR3 sequence is 15 residues long. Germline V gives CDR1 SGHRS, CDR2 YFSETQ. Trimming took off 4 bases at V and 0 bases at J, with 10 bases between the two ends.

CDR3 in amino acids: CASSLDSRRLYGYTF. The CDR3 bases are TGTGCCAGCAGCTTAGATTCTCGGCGGCTATATGGCTACACCTTC. The V gene is TRBV11-2, the J gene TRBJ1-2; D is unclear. Germline-derived CDR1 and CDR2 are SGHAT and FQNNGV. V lost 0 bases and J lost 5, with 13 bases in between. The CDR3 is 15 amino acids.

This clone has a single count. The CDR3 DNA sequence: TGTGCCAGCAGTGAACCCTTCCCGGCTTTCTTT. It specifies CASSEPFPAFF. The rearrangement joins TRBV6-1 to TRBJ1-1; D is unresolved. The CDR3 is 11 residues long. The germline V gene encodes CDR1 MNHNS and CDR2 SASEGT. V was clipped by 2 bases and J by 11 bases, with 9 bases between them.

V and J are TRBV2 and TRBJ2-2; 8 bases line up with TRBD1. The germline V gene encodes CDR1 SNHLY and CDR2 FYNNEI. The CDR3 loop spans 16 amino acids. Losses at the gene ends were 7 bases for V and 0 bases for J; bases not matched to a gene: 7. This CDR3 is CASNIGQGPNTGELFF. In DNA form, the CDR3 reads TGTGCCAGCAACATCGGACAGGGCCCGAACACCGGGGAGCTGTTTTTT. Combining the CDR3 with reference TRBV2 and TRBJ2-2 gives the whole variable domain EPEVTQTPSHQVTQMGQEVILRCVPISNHLYFYWYRQILGQKVEFLVSFYNNEISEKSEIFDDQFSVERPDGSNFTLKIRSTKLEDSAMYFCASNIGQGPNTGELFFGEGSRLTVL.

Only a few counts were recorded for this clone. This chain joins TRBV7-2 and TRBJ2-3, with 13 positions matching TRBD2. CDR3 length: 17 amino acids. V lost 4 bases, J lost 6 bases, and 10 bases stayed unmatched. The V gene's germline CDR1 is SGHTA and CDR2 FQGNSA. In DNA form, the CDR3 reads TGTGCCAGCAGCTGGGGCACTAGCGGGAGGGCCGTCGATACGCAGTATTTT. It is translated as CASSWGTSGRAVDTQYF.

Only one count was recorded for this clone. CDR3 in DNA: TGTGCCAGCAGTGCCTGGACAAGCAATCAGCCCCAGCATTTT. Its protein is CASSAWTSNQPQHF. The V call is TRBV2, the J call TRBJ1-5; perhaps TRBD1 as D (5 bases). The germline CDR1 and CDR2 sequences are SNHLY and FYNNEI. The CDR3 is made up of 14 amino acids. The V gene lost 4 bases and the J gene lost 1 base, with 8 bases spanning the gap.

The rearrangement joins TRBV18 to TRBJ2-7; D possibly corresponds to TRBD1 (5 bases). CDR1 and CDR2 from the germline V gene are KGHSH and LQKENI. V shed 0 bases and J shed 5 bases, with 11 bases lying between them. This CDR3 is 14 amino acids long. The CDR3 region has the DNA TGTGCCAGCTCACCACCGAAAGGGGCGCACGAGCAGTACTTC. Its protein is CASSPPKGAHEQYF.

The chain has TRBV2 and TRBJ2-5; 9 bases fit TRBD2. The junction had 6 bases not matched to a gene; V was cut back by 3 bases and J by 1 base. CDR1 is SNHLY and CDR2 is FYNNEI in the germline V gene. CDR3 size: 16 residues. The CDR3 protein is CASSDGLAGFQETQYF. The CDR3 DNA follows: TGTGCCAGCAGTGACGGGCTAGCGGGATTCCAAGAGACCCAGTACTTC.

This rearrangement joins TRBV5-1 to TRBJ1-3, with 8 bases lining up with TRBD1. Germline CDR1 and CDR2: SGHRS and YFSETQ. V shed 4 bases and J 4 bases; nucleotides not matched to a gene: 13. CDR3 length: 17 residues. CDR3 coding DNA: TGCGCCAGCAGCCCAGGACAGGGCGTATCGTCCGGAAACACCATATATTTT. Translating it yields CASSPGQGVSSGNTIYF. Variable domain in full (rest from reference TRBV5-1 and TRBJ1-3): KAGVTQTPRYLIKTRGQQVTLSCSPISGHRSVSWYQQTPGQGLQFLFEYFSETQRNKGNFPGRFSGRQFSNSRSEMNVSTLELGDSALYLCASSPGQGVSSGNTIYFGEGSWLTVV.